The 22 T cell receptor beta chains below come from one sample, sequenced in a study of shared clonotypes between healthy human individuals. Using immunoSEQ multiplex PCR, the repertoire was profiled, and TCRdb retains in-frame clones only, with some absent. The table lists roughly 2.6 million clones, approximately 90% of them singletons. The material sequenced was naive CD4+ T cells sorted from blood. Indicated subset: CD45RA+ positively selected. These receptors were collected from a man between 18 and 35 years old in good health.

V gene TRBV19 combines with J gene TRBJ2-5; D remains unclear. V was cut by 2 bases and J by 2 bases, with 9 bases left in between. Germline V gene sequence: CDR1 LNHDA, CDR2 SQIVND (reference sequence). CDR3 size: 14 residues. The chain's CDR3 is CASSISPKQETQYF. CDR3 DNA sequence: TGTGCCAGTAGTATATCCCCAAAGCAAGAGACCCAGTACTTC.

The chain links TRBV5-1 to TRBJ2-5; 7 positions match TRBD2. In germline, CDR1 is SGHRS, CDR2 YFSETQ. V lost 0 bases to trimming and J lost 5 bases; unmatched junction nucleotides: 7. The CDR3 is 15 amino acids. CDR3 sequence: CASSLEGLVTETQYF. The CDR3 DNA follows: TGCGCCAGCAGCTTGGAAGGACTAGTAACGGAGACCCAGTACTTC.

The chain employs TRBV10-3 and TRBJ1-3; tentatively, D is TRBD1 (6 bases). Per the germline V gene, CDR1 is ENHRY and CDR2 is SYGVKD. The CDR3 contains 15 residues. Trimming stripped 4 bases from V and 2 bases from J, with 12 bases between. The CDR3, as DNA: TGTGCCATCAGTGGTGCACAGGGTCCTGGAAACACCATATATTTT. Protein: CAISGAQGPGNTIYF.

The chain employs TRBV29-1 and TRBJ2-7, with D maybe TRBD2 (6 bases). The germline V gene encodes CDR1 SQVTM and CDR2 ANQGSEA. The CDR3 has 13 residues. V was shortened by 4 bases and J by 0 bases, with 10 bases between the two germline ends. The CDR3 coding sequence is TGCAGCGTTGGGACTACCAACTCCTACGAGCAGTACTTC. It codes for CSVGTTNSYEQYF.

The rearrangement joins TRBV7-8 to TRBJ2-1; 9 bases are a match to TRBD2. J lost 8 bases, V lost 0 bases, and 2 bases had no gene match. The CDR3 sequence is 14 residues long. Germline-derived CDR1 and CDR2 are SGHVS and FQNEAQ. For the CDR3, the DNA is TGTGCCAGCAGCTTAGCTAGCGGGAGCGATGAGCAGTTCTTC. Translated, it gives CASSLASGSDEQFF.

J is TRBJ2-3 and V is TRBV5-6; TRBD2 aligns across 11 bases. The CDR3 is 17 amino acids. Trimming at V came to 1 base and at J to 0 bases, leaving 4 bases not matched to a gene. CDR1 is SGHDT and CDR2 is YYEEEE in the germline V gene. In DNA, the CDR3 is TGTGCCAGCAGCTTGTCGTGGACTAGCGGGAGCACAGATACGCAGTATTTT. Its translation: CASSLSWTSGSTDTQYF.

The chain employs TRBV19 and TRBJ2-7, with 8 bases aligning to TRBD2. Per germline, CDR1 LNHDA and CDR2 SQIVND (reference sequence). This CDR3 has 15 residues. After removal of 4 bases from V and 2 bases from J, the junction contained 7 bases not matched to a gene. CDR3 sequence: CASSTQAGAPYEQYF. CDR3 in DNA: TGTGCCAGTAGTACCCAAGCGGGAGCGCCCTACGAGCAGTACTTC.

The V and J genes are TRBV7-2 and TRBJ1-6, with D possibly being TRBD1 (6 bases). The CDR3 runs to 19 residues. Per germline, CDR1 SGHTA and CDR2 FQGNSA. V gave up 4 bases and J gave up 6 bases, with 25 bases separating them. CDR3 loop: CASSSRPLTGRTFNSPLHF. The CDR3 DNA sequence: TGTGCCAGCAGCTCGAGACCACTAACAGGGAGAACGTTTAATTCACCCCTCCACTTT.

This clone occurred once. The V gene is TRBV19, the J gene TRBJ1-3; no clear D gene. Trimming stripped 3 bases from V and 1 base from J, with 13 bases between. Germline V gives CDR1 LNHDA, CDR2 SQIVND (reference sequence). This CDR3 is 16 amino acids long. Here the CDR3 DNA reads TGTGCCAGTAGTATTGACACCAGCTTTTCTGGAAACACCATATATTTT. Its protein product is CASSIDTSFSGNTIYF.

The chain uses TRBV10-1 and TRBJ2-2, with D uncertain. Looked up from germline, CDR1 is WNHNN and CDR2 is SYGVQD (reference sequence). V lost 0 bases and J 7 bases, leaving 6 bases between the germline ends. CDR3 length: 13 amino acids. The CDR3 loop is CASSESGIGELFF. The CDR3 DNA follows: TGCGCCAGCAGTGAGTCGGGAATCGGGGAGCTGTTTTTT.

On this clone itself: The same CDR3 is also encoded by other DNA sequences in this sample. The gene calls are TRBV5-1 and TRBJ2-7, with a possible D match to TRBD2 (6 bases). Trimming shortened V by 0 bases and J by 3 bases, and 10 bases separated the two germline ends. The CDR3 spans 14 residues. Looked up from germline, CDR1 is SGHRS and CDR2 is YFSETQ. DNA of the CDR3: TGCGCCAGCAGCTTGGCCGTGGGGGGCTACGAGCAGTACTTC. Its protein product is CASSLAVGGYEQYF.

V and J are TRBV9 and TRBJ2-1, with TRBD2 as a possible D gene (6 bases). Trimming took 6 bases from V and 6 from J, leaving 13 bases between them. The CDR3 totals 13 residues. Germline V gene lookup returns CDR1 SGDLS and CDR2 YYNGEE. The CDR3 DNA sequence: TGTGCCAGCACCCGGAGGGGTGGCAATGAGCAGTTCTTC. It yields the protein CASTRRGGNEQFF.

With regard to this clone: In the same sample, other DNA sequences code for this CDR3. The chain uses TRBV5-1 and TRBJ1-5; 10 bases fit TRBD1. In germline, CDR1 is SGHRS, CDR2 YFSETQ. V shed 4 bases and J 4 bases; nucleotides not matched to a gene: 2. The CDR3 consists of 14 residues. DNA of the CDR3: TGCGCCAGCAGCCAGGGACAGGGGAATCAGCCCCAGCATTTT. Amino acids: CASSQGQGNQPQHF.

The chain is built from TRBV6-5 and TRBJ1-1; D is ambiguous. The CDR3 contains 16 residues. V was shortened by 2 bases and J by 1 base, with 14 bases between the two germline ends. Germline loops: CDR1 MNHEY, CDR2 SVGAGI. The CDR3 loop reads CASSYGGRPGNTEAFF. As DNA, the CDR3 is TGTGCCAGCAGTTACGGTGGACGGCCAGGGAACACTGAAGCTTTCTTT.

Notes on this clone: The same CDR3 can be traced to other DNA sequences in this sample. V is TRBV5-4 and J is TRBJ2-3; 12 bases map to TRBD2. V shed 5 bases, J shed 0 bases, and the junction held 4 bases outside the gene matches. The CDR3 loop spans 16 amino acids. Germline CDR1 is SGHNT and CDR2 is YYREEE (reference sequence). The DNA for the CDR3 is TGTGCCAGCAGACCGGGGACTAGCGGGAGCACAGATACGCAGTATTTT. It codes for CASRPGTSGSTDTQYF.

V gene TRBV7-2 combines with J gene TRBJ2-1; 8 bases are a match to TRBD2. Germline trimming cut 0 bases from V and 8 bases from J; bases unmatched to any gene: 6. From germline, CDR1 is SGHTA and CDR2 FQGNSA. This CDR3 has 15 amino acids. Written as DNA, the CDR3 is TGTGCCAGCAGCTTAGCCGGGACTAGAAGGGATGAGCAGTTCTTC. Translating it yields CASSLAGTRRDEQFF.

The chain employs TRBV18 and TRBJ2-7; the match to TRBD2 covers 7 bases. Losses at the gene ends were 2 bases for V and 1 base for J; bases not matched to a gene: 8. The length of the CDR3 is 16 residues. Germline V CDR1 and CDR2: KGHSH, LQKENI. CDR3 DNA sequence: TGTGCCAGCTCACCAACCGCACTAGCGCTTTCCTACGAGCAGTACTTC. Translation: CASSPTALALSYEQYF.

The sample holds one count of this clone. This chain connects TRBV6-1 to TRBJ2-2, with 15 bases that match TRBD2. The CDR3 length is 18 residues. The V and J ends lost 3 bases and 1 base, in that order; junction bases with no gene match: 3. Germline CDR1 and CDR2: MNHNS and SASEGT. This CDR3 reads CASSDLGLAGGNTGELFF. Written as DNA, the CDR3 is TGTGCCAGCAGTGATTTGGGACTAGCGGGGGGGAACACCGGGGAGCTGTTTTTT.

V usage is TRBV14 and J usage is TRBJ1-5; D remains ambiguous. The CDR3 covers 13 residues. V dropped 0 bases and J dropped 7 bases, with 7 bases sitting between them. Germline CDR1 and CDR2: SGHDN and FVKESK. The CDR3 spells CASSQDTVQPQHF. DNA for the CDR3: TGTGCCAGCAGCCAAGATACCGTACAGCCCCAGCATTTT.

This clone appeared a few times. The rearrangement joins TRBV4-2 to TRBJ2-2; D unclear. Germline CDR1 LGHNA, CDR2 YNFKEQ. The V gene lost 6 bases and the J gene lost 6 bases, with 11 bases spanning the gap. This CDR3 is built from 13 residues. Written as DNA, the CDR3 is TGTGCCAGCAGGAGCACCGTCTCCGGGGAGCTGTTTTTT. Its translation is CASRSTVSGELFF.

This chain connects TRBV10-2 to TRBJ2-5, with TRBD1 matching over 7 bases. The last part of the DNA fits TRBJ2-7 better; the J call may be wrong. CDR1 is WSHSY and CDR2 is SAAADI in the germline V gene. This CDR3 contains 15 residues. The CDR3 nucleotides are TGCGCCAGCAGTGGACCGGGACAGTCTTCGGTCGAGCAGTACTTC. It translates to CASSGPGQSSVEQYF.

The rearrangement links TRBV6-1 to TRBJ2-7; D remains ambiguous. Germline lookup yields CDR1 MNHNS and CDR2 SASEGT. This CDR3 is built from 12 residues. The V end was cut by 1 base, the J end by 7 bases, with 8 bases between. The CDR3 DNA reads TGTGCCAGCAGTGAAGGGGTCCGTGAGCAGTACTTC. This translates into CASSEGVREQYF.